Sequencing of this TCR beta chain was carried out in a study of blood T cell repertoires in COVID-19. Study information: Acute-phase and convalescent COVID-19 samples originated in the United States, Italy and Spain. In each case, the material was cDNA or gDNA derived from T cells, B-cell-depleted T cells, or PBMCs.

This clone was picked up many times. Authors' processing steps: By means of reference gene primer amplification, nucleated cell counts were estimated. Profiling relied on immunoSEQ multiplex PCR, and the TCRdb table lists in-frame clones only, not all of them. V, J and clone size were drawn from that table, and D and trimming were deduced from the DNA. The sample holds over 300,000 clones; around 80% are singletons and the top ten take 1.2%. The CDR3 is made up of 15 amino acids. Germline assignment: CDR1 SEHNR and CDR2 FQNEAQ (reference sequence). Trimming took 5 bases from V and 4 from J, leaving 14 bases between them.

The sample consisted of peripheral blood. The sequence was obtained from a woman aged 45-60 years with acute or convalescent COVID-19. V gene TRBV7-9 combines with J gene TRBJ1-4, with a tentative D call TRBD1 (5 bases). The CDR3: CASSPPRQGNEKLFF. CDR3 nucleotide sequence: TGTGCCAGCAGCCCGCCCCGCCAGGGTAATGAAAAACTGTTTTTT.